This passage covers 22 T cell receptor beta chains from one sample sequenced in a study of T cell repertoires in cytomegalovirus infection. Their antigens are not known. Each CDR3 protein is one row after TCRdb ran MiXCR on the reads. The sample shows 680,000 or so distinct CDR3 sequences, 30% to 40% of them seen only once. Here the sequenced sample was cultured PBMCs, taken from culture after CMV antigen stimulation. The receptors derive from a human donor in good health (CMV status not recorded). Some clones in this sample may be carry-over from other donors' samples.

The V gene is TRBV2, the J gene TRBJ2-2; 15 bases fit TRBD2. CDR1 SNHLY and CDR2 FYNNEI come from the germline V gene. This CDR3 is built from 18 residues. The ends lost 7 bases at V and 3 bases at J; junction bases unmatched: 9. The CDR3 here is CASNLRTSGGAYTGELFF. DNA for the CDR3: TGTGCCAGCAACCTTCGGACTAGCGGGGGGGCGTACACCGGGGAGCTGTTTTTT. Complete variable domain (other parts from reference TRBV2 and TRBJ2-2): EPEVTQTPSHQVTQMGQEVILRCVPISNHLYFYWYRQILGQKVEFLVSFYNNEISEKSEIFDDQFSVERPDGSNFTLKIRSTKLEDSAMYFCASNLRTSGGAYTGELFFGEGSRLTVL.

The chain uses TRBV19 and TRBJ1-5; D call uncertain. Germline V gene lookup returns CDR1 LNHDA and CDR2 SQIVND (reference sequence). The ends were cut back, 5 bases at V and 5 bases at J, with 7 bases in the middle. This CDR3 contains 12 residues. The CDR3, as DNA: TGTGCCAGTAGTGTCACCCATCAGCCCCAGCATTTT. It specifies CASSVTHQPQHF.

The chain is built from TRBV27 and TRBJ2-7; 8 bases are a match to TRBD2. Germline assignment: CDR1 MNHEY and CDR2 SMNVEV (reference sequence). The CDR3 is 14 residues long. Trimming at V came to 6 bases and at J to 0 bases, leaving 4 bases not matched to a gene. The CDR3 region is CASRLAVTSYEQYF. CDR3 DNA: TGTGCCAGCAGACTAGCGGTCACCTCCTACGAGCAGTACTTC.

The chain uses TRBV7-8 and TRBJ1-4; TRBD1 might be the D (5 bases). The CDR3 consists of 16 residues. Germline V CDR1 and CDR2: SGHVS, FQNEAQ. The V gene lost 2 bases and the J gene lost 0 bases, with 10 bases spanning the gap. CDR3: CASSLQGPPTNEKLFF. The CDR3 DNA follows: TGTGCCAGCAGCTTACAGGGCCCCCCAACTAATGAAAAACTGTTTTTT. Using reference TRBV7-8 and TRBJ1-4 for the parts outside the CDR3, the full variable domain is GAGVSQSPRYKVAKRGQDVALRCDPISGHVSLFWYQQALGQGPEFLTYFQNEAQLDKSGLPSDRFFAERPEGSVSTLKIQRTQQEDSAVYLCASSLQGPPTNEKLFFGSGTQLSVL.

Only a few counts were recorded for this clonotype. The J gene is TRBJ2-3, the V gene TRBV7-2; 10 bases line up with TRBD2. CDR3 length: 14 amino acids. Trimming removed 4 bases from V and 5 bases from J; junction bases left unmatched: 3. In germline, CDR1 is SGHTA, CDR2 FQGNSA. CDR3 residues: CASSSWTSGDTQYF. The DNA of the CDR3 is TGTGCCAGCAGCTCCTGGACTAGCGGAGATACGCAGTATTTT.

This clonotype appeared a single time. The chain uses TRBV25-1 and TRBJ1-1, with D perhaps TRBD1 (6 bases). The CDR3 contains 12 residues. V gave up 7 bases and J gave up 4 bases, with 10 bases separating them. CDR1 and CDR2 from the germline V gene are MGHDK and SYGVNS. The CDR3 DNA sequence: TGTGCCAGCAAAAGAGGGGGCACTGAAGCTTTCTTT. Its protein product is CASKRGGTEAFF.

V gene TRBV7-9 combines with J gene TRBJ2-2; the D is unclear. Trimming stripped 3 bases from V and 4 bases from J, with 9 bases between. The CDR3 is 14 amino acids. Germline loops: CDR1 SEHNR, CDR2 FQNEAQ (reference sequence). The CDR3 coding sequence is TGTGCCAGCAGCTTCCAATACGCCACCGGGGAGCTGTTTTTT. It translates to CASSFQYATGELFF.

The sample holds many counts of this clonotype. The DNA for the CDR3 is TGTGCCAGCAGCCTAAAACTAACCGGGACGACGAACACTGAAGCTTTCTTT. Amino acids: CASSLKLTGTTNTEAFF. The rearrangement joins TRBV7-6 to TRBJ1-1; a possible D gene is TRBD1 (5 bases). CDR1 and CDR2 from the germline V gene are SGHVS and FNYEAQ. The CDR3 contains 17 residues. V was trimmed by 5 bases and J by 1 base, leaving 20 bases between them. The full variable domain, with the rest looked up from reference TRBV7-6 and TRBJ1-1, is GAGVSQSPRYKVTKRGQDVALRCDPISGHVSLYWYRQALGQGPEFLTYFNYEAQQDKSGLPNDRFSAERPEGSISTLTIQRTEQRDSAMYRCASSLKLTGTTNTEAFFGQGTRLTVV.

J is TRBJ2-1 and V is TRBV29-1, with TRBD2 identical over 16 bases. V lost 5 bases to trimming and J lost 9 bases; unmatched junction nucleotides: 10. Germline CDR1 reads SQVTM; CDR2 reads ANQGSEA. The CDR3 spans 16 residues. DNA of the CDR3: TGCAGCGTTCCCCCGGGACTAGCGGGAGGGCGGGGTGAGCAGTTCTTC. It yields the protein CSVPPGLAGGRGEQFF.

The V and J genes are TRBV7-9 and TRBJ1-3; possible D gene TRBD1, 5 bases. Per the germline V gene, CDR1 is SEHNR and CDR2 is FQNEAQ (reference sequence). The CDR3 length is 15 residues. V gave up 3 bases and J gave up 1 base, with 10 bases separating them. This chain's CDR3 is CASSFAGQSGNTIYF. CDR3 sequence (DNA): TGTGCCAGCAGCTTCGCAGGGCAGTCTGGAAACACCATATATTTT.

This clonotype was seen a few times. This chain joins TRBV12-3 or TRBV12-4 and TRBJ1-1; 9 bases map to TRBD1. Germline trimming cut 6 bases from V and 3 bases from J; bases unmatched to any gene: 17. The CDR3 loop spans 18 amino acids. The CDR3 loop is CASSGSPGQGVWDTEAFF. CDR3 DNA: TGTGCCAGCAGCGGCTCCCCGGGACAGGGAGTCTGGGACACTGAAGCTTTCTTT.

This clonotype was observed at least ten times. The rearrangement links TRBV7-2 to TRBJ2-7, with TRBD1 as a possible D gene (6 bases). V dropped 2 bases and J dropped 4 bases, with 12 bases sitting between them. The CDR3 extends over 14 amino acids. Germline V gene data show CDR1 as SGHTA and CDR2 as FQGNSA. The CDR3: CASSLLQGTYEQYF. The CDR3 DNA reads TGTGCCAGCAGCTTACTACAGGGTACGTACGAGCAGTACTTC.

This chain links TRBV20-1 with TRBJ2-1; D may be TRBD1 (5 bases). Germline V gene data show CDR1 as DFQATT and CDR2 as SNEGSKA (reference sequence). CDR3 size: 16 residues. V gave up 3 bases and J gave up 0 bases, with 15 bases separating them. The CDR3 DNA is TGCAGTGCTAGGAAGCGACAGTGGGACTCCTACAATGAGCAGTTCTTC. Protein product: CSARKRQWDSYNEQFF.

In DNA, the CDR3 is TGTGCCAGCAGCCCGACTAGCGGGAGTCGGACCAAACTCAATGAGCAGTTCTTC. As protein: CASSPTSGSRTKLNEQFF. The chain couples TRBV5-4 to TRBJ2-1; 12 bases align to TRBD2. V lost 4 bases, J lost 6 bases, and 14 bases stayed unmatched. Looked up from germline, CDR1 is SGHNT and CDR2 is YYREEE (reference sequence). The CDR3 spans 18 residues.

The CDR3, as DNA: TGTGCCAGCAGTTACGGCCCGGGGGGTTTTGGCAAAAACATTCAGTACTTC. Its protein is CASSYGPGGFGKNIQYF. The chain joins TRBV6-6 to TRBJ2-4, with 7 bases lining up with TRBD2. V lost 2 bases, J lost 3 bases, and 10 bases stayed unmatched. CDR1 MNHNY and CDR2 SVGAGI come from the germline V gene (reference sequence). CDR3 length: 17 residues.

The rearrangement uses TRBV6-1 and TRBJ1-5; a possible D gene is TRBD1 (5 bases). The CDR3 spans 13 residues. V was pared by 0 bases and J by 10 bases, with 10 bases between. Germline CDR1 MNHNS, CDR2 SASEGT. The CDR3 DNA reads as TGTGCCAGCAGTGAAGCGCGGGGGAGTCCCCAGCATTTT. It translates to CASSEARGSPQHF.

This clonotype was counted a few times. The chain employs TRBV7-6 and TRBJ2-7; 9 nucleotides agree with TRBD2. Per the germline V gene, CDR1 is SGHVS and CDR2 is FNYEAQ. The length of the CDR3 is 16 residues. The junction had 10 bases not matched to a gene; V was cut back by 5 bases and J by 2 bases. The CDR3 sequence is CASSPRPTSGPYEQYF. CDR3 DNA: TGTGCCAGCAGCCCAAGACCGACTAGCGGACCCTACGAGCAGTACTTC.

The rearrangement links TRBV6-2 or TRBV6-3 to TRBJ2-1, with TRBD2 matching over 12 bases. In germline, CDR1 is MNHEY, CDR2 SVGEGT. The CDR3 runs to 16 residues. With 2 bases clipped from V and 8 bases from J, the junction kept 7 bases outside the gene matches. The CDR3 region is CASSYTSSGGVDEQFF. The CDR3 region has the DNA TGTGCCAGCAGTTACACTTCTAGCGGGGGGGTCGATGAGCAGTTCTTC.

J is TRBJ2-1 and V is TRBV12-3 or TRBV12-4, with D perhaps TRBD2 (5 bases). This CDR3 is built from 14 residues. V was pared by 5 bases and J by 4 bases, with 12 bases between. CDR3 DNA: TGTGCCAGCAGTCAAGGGAGCCAGTACAATGAGCAGTTCTTC. This gives the protein CASSQGSQYNEQFF.

This clonotype was recorded a few times. The rearrangement uses TRBV11-2 and TRBJ2-4, with TRBD2 matching over 8 bases. The germline V gene encodes CDR1 SGHAT and CDR2 FQNNGV. This CDR3 spans 14 amino acids. V shed 6 bases and J 8 bases; nucleotides not matched to a gene: 9. CDR3 sequence reads: CASSPLAGLDIQYF. CDR3 DNA: TGTGCCAGCAGTCCCTTAGCGGGACTGGACATTCAGTACTTC.

V and J are TRBV7-9 and TRBJ2-2; D gene uncertain. From germline, CDR1 is SEHNR and CDR2 FQNEAQ (reference sequence). This CDR3 has 14 residues. V was trimmed by 5 bases and J by 4 bases, leaving 11 bases between them. The CDR3 is CASSLRQATGELFF. In DNA form, the CDR3 reads TGTGCCAGCAGCCTAAGACAAGCCACCGGGGAGCTGTTTTTT.

The chain uses TRBV6-1 and TRBJ2-7, with unresolved D. The germline V and J ends were trimmed by 6 bases and 3 bases, with 21 bases remaining between them. Germline assignment: CDR1 MNHNS and CDR2 SASEGT. CDR3 length: 16 residues. The chain's CDR3 is CASRERRSISIYEQYF. In DNA, the CDR3 is TGTGCCAGCAGGGAGAGACGGTCGATAAGTATCTACGAGCAGTACTTC.